This TCR beta chain was observed in a study of Graves' ophthalmopathy and Graves' hyperthyroidism. Each diagnosis was determined on the basis of clinical symptoms, serum thyroxine, TRAb, thyroid ultrasound and orbital computed tomography. This clonotype showed up many times. Its cognate antigen is unknown. Findings of the study overall: Blood shared most expanded thyroid clonotypes above 0.001 frequency.

The authors amplified TCR beta CDR3 regions, and they did so from RNA transcripts for repertoire sequencing. The first round was an RT-PCR with HTBI primers, and the second round was a multiplex PCR. TCRdb fed the multiplex PCR reads into MiXCR, producing one record per CDR3 protein. Of some 390,000 distinct CDR3 sequences in the sample, 15% to 20% were seen once. Germline V gives CDR1 SGHTA, CDR2 FQGNSA. Trimming took off 0 bases at V and 2 bases at J, with 9 bases between the two ends. There are 15 residues in the CDR3. The receptor was derived from a woman aged 18-29 years with Graves' ophthalmopathy. The sequencing sample was made of peripheral blood. The rearrangement uses TRBV7-2 and TRBJ2-3; D is undetermined. The CDR3 nucleotides are TGTGCCAGCAGCTTAGCAGTAACCCTCACAGATACGCAGTATTTT. Amino acids: CASSLAVTLTDTQYF.